This T cell receptor (beta chain) was found in a study of prognosis after radiotherapy for stage I lung cancer. In its sample, this clonotype was seen once. Antigen unknown. J lost 0 bases, V lost 6 bases, and 7 bases had no gene match. The CDR3 sequence is 17 residues long. The germline V gene has CDR1 LNHDA and CDR2 SQIVND (reference sequence). There were around 6.6 milliliters of peripheral blood drawn at each of two time points. General study points: Reportedly, TRBV and TRBJ gene usage varied with metastasis presence. The number of unique TCR clones went down after stereotactic body radiation therapy, with a median of around 10,000 versus 6,500.

TCR beta CDR3 was amplified from genomic DNA by two-round multiplex PCR. Primers targeting each individual TRBV and TRBJ gene were applied in first-round PCR. From the multiplex PCR reads, TCRdb called clonotypes with MiXCR, one entry per CDR3 protein. The sample includes some 11,000 distinct CDR3 sequences, roughly 51% seen only once; the top ten take around 7%. The sequence was obtained from a donor aged 50 or older with non-small cell lung cancer. The sample consisted of PBMCs, taken before or after stereotactic body radiation therapy (not recorded which). The rearrangement joins TRBV19 to TRBJ2-6; 8 positions agree with TRBD1. This CDR3 is CASRTGTGSSGANVLTF. In DNA, the CDR3 is TGTGCCAGTAGAACCGGGACAGGCAGCTCTGGGGCCAACGTCCTGACTTTC.